This TCR beta chain was retrieved from a study of cytomegalovirus exposure and HLA in healthy donors. Primers: 60 Vbeta forward and 13 Jbeta reverse. Profiled with immunoSEQ multiplex PCR; TCRdb holds only in-frame clones, not every one. Here the sample spans some 130,000 clones, around 63% being singletons. General study points: Likely technical artifact: a cluster of highly shared sequence variants. As was reported, the classifier diagnosed cytomegalovirus status with high specificity and sensitivity.

This clone turned up a few times. Its antigen is not identified. The CDR3 covers 13 residues. Germline lookup yields CDR1 MNHNY and CDR2 SVGAGI (reference sequence). The germline V and J ends were trimmed by 0 bases and 11 bases, with 13 bases remaining between them. The chain has TRBV6-6 and TRBJ1-1; tentatively, D is TRBD1 (5 bases). Input material: PBMCs. This sequence originates from a human donor in good health. The chain's CDR3 is CASSYSGQGLAFF. In DNA form, the CDR3 reads TGTGCCAGCAGTTACTCGGGTCAGGGTCTGGCTTTCTTT.